One and the same sample provided the 2 T cell receptor beta chains below, sequenced in a study of shared clonotypes between healthy human individuals. The method was immunoSEQ multiplex PCR; TCRdb's version includes in-frame clones alone and lacks a portion of them. Among some 1,400,000 clones listed, more than 95% were seen once. The source material was naive CD4+ T cells sorted from blood. Indicated subset: CD45RA+ positively selected. These receptors all stem from a man aged 25-45 years in good health.

This chain connects TRBV30 to TRBJ1-5; D may be TRBD1 (6 bases). Deletions cut 5 bases from V and 4 bases from J, with 18 bases between. The germline gives CDR1 GTSNPN, CDR2 SVGIG (reference sequence). This CDR3 is 15 amino acids long. The chain's CDR3 is CAWDPGTRNNQPQHF. The CDR3 DNA reads as TGTGCCTGGGACCCCGGGACACGCAATAATCAGCCCCAGCATTTT.

The rearrangement links TRBV30 to TRBJ2-7, with 8 nucleotides matching TRBD1. The CDR3 runs to 13 residues. The V and J ends lost 3 bases and 3 bases, in that order; junction bases with no gene match: 4. Looked up from germline, CDR1 is GTSNPN and CDR2 is SVGIG (reference sequence). CDR3 coding DNA: TGTGCCTGGAGCTCGGGACAGGTCTACGAGCAGTACTTC. This sequence encodes CAWSSGQVYEQYF.